The entry that follows covers one T cell receptor (beta chain) sequence. This record belongs to a study of cytomegalovirus exposure and HLA in healthy donors. Researchers ran the PCR with 60 Vbeta and 13 Jbeta primers. This table comes from immunoSEQ multiplex PCR, and its TCRdb copy is limited to in-frame clones, with some not included. The sample comprises about 130,000 clones, 85% to 90% of which are singletons, and roughly 5.2% rests with the top ten. V lost 4 bases and J 1 base, leaving 8 bases between the germline ends. Germline values: CDR1 SGDLS, CDR2 YYNGEE. This CDR3 spans 14 amino acids. The sample was PBMCs. The sequence derives from a woman in her 30s in good health and CMV-seronegative. The chain combines TRBV9 with TRBJ1-4; D is uncertain. Written as DNA, the CDR3 is TGTGCCAGCAGCCCCGCGGGAACTAATGAAAAACTGTTTTTT. It specifies CASSPAGTNEKLFF.